This T cell receptor beta chain derives from a study of shared clonotypes between healthy human individuals. Profiled with immunoSEQ multiplex PCR; TCRdb holds only in-frame clones, not every one. The sample lists about 960,000 clones, approximately 80% occurring once. Per the germline V gene, CDR1 is SNHLY and CDR2 is FYNNEI. The CDR3 sequence is 14 residues long. V was clipped by 6 bases and J by 2 bases, with 12 bases between them. The chain links TRBV2 to TRBJ2-3; D possibly corresponds to TRBD2 (5 bases). Sequenced sample: memory CD4+ T cells sorted from blood. Sample subset: CD45RA-negative fraction. The TCR sequence derives from a man younger than 30 in good health. CDR3 sequence: CASSPWTSTDTQYF. The CDR3 DNA reads TGTGCCAGCAGCCCATGGACTTCCACAGATACGCAGTATTTT.